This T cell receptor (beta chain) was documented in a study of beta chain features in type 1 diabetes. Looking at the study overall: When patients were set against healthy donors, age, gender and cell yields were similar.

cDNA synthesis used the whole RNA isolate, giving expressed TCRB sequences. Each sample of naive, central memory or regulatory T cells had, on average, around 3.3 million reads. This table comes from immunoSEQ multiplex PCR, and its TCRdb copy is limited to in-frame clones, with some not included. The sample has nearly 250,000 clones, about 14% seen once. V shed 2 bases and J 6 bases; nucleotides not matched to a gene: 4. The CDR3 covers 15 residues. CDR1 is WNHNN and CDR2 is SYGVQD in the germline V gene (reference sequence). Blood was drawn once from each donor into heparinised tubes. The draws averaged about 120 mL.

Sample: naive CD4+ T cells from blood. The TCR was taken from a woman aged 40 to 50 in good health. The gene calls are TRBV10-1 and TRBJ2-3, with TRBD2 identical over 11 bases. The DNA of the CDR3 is TGCGCCAGCAGTGAGGCGACTAGCGGGGCTGATACGCAGTATTTT. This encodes CASSEATSGADTQYF.